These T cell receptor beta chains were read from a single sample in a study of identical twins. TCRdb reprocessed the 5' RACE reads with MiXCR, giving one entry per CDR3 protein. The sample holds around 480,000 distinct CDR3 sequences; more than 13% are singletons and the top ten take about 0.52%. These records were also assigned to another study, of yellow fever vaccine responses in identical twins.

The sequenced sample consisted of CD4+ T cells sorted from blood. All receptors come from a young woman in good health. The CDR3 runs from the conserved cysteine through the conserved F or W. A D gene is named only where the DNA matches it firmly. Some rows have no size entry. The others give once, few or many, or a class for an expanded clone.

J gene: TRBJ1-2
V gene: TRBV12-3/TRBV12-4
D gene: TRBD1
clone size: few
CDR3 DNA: TGTGCCAGCAGTTCCGGGGGACAGTGGAACTATGGCTACACCTTC
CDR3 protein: CASSSGGQWNYGYTF

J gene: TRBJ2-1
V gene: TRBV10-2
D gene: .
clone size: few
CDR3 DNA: TGCGCCAGCAGTGAACCAACCTACTTTAAGCAGTTCTTC
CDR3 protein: CASSEPTYFKQFF

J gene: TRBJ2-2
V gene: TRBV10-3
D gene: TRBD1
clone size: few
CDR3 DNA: TGTGCCATCAGGGGACAGTCATCGAACACCGGGGAGCTGTTTTTT
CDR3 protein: CAIRGQSSNTGELFF

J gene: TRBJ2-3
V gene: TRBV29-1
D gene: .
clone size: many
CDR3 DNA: TGCAGCGTTGAAGAAGGGGACGCCAGCACAGATACGCAGTATTTT
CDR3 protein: CSVEEGDASTDTQYF

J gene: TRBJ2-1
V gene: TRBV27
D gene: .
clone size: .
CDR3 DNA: TGTGCCAGCAGTTTGGGCTATTCCTACAATGAGCAGTTCTTC
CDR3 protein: CASSLGYSYNEQFF

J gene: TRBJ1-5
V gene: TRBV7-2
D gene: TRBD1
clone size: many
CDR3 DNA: TGTGCCAGCAGCTTAGGAGCCGGCAGGGGGTACGATCAGCCCCAGCATTTT
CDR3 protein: CASSLGAGRGYDQPQHF

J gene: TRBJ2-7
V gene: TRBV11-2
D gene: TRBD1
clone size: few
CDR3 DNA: TGTGCCAGCAGCGAATCCGGGACAGCGAGCTCCTACGAGCAGTACTTC
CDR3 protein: CASSESGTASSYEQYF

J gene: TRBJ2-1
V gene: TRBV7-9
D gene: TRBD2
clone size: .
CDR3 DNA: TGTGCCAGCAGCCGGCAGGGACTAGCGGGCGATGAGCAGTTCTTC
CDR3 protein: CASSRQGLAGDEQFF

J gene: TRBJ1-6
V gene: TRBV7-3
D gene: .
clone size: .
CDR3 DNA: TGTGCCAGCAGCTTAAGAGGAGGGCAGGGATCCTCACCCCTCCACTTT
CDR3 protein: CASSLRGGQGSSPLHF

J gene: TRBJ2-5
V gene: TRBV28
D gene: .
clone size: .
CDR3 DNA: TGTGCCAGCAGTAGCCGTCCGCCGGGGGCAGAGACCCAGTACTTC
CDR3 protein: CASSSRPPGAETQYF

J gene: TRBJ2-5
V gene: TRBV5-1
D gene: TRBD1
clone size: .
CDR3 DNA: TGCGCCAGCAGCGATAGGACAGGTGCCCAAGAGACCCAGTACTTC
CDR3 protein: CASSDRTGAQETQYF

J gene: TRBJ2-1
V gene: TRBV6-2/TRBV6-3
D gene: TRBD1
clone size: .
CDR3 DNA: TGTGCCAGCACTAAACCGGGACAGTGGGATGAGCAGTTCTTC
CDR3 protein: CASTKPGQWDEQFF

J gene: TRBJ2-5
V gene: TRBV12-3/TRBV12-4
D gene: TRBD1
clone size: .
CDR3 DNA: TGTGCCAGCAGAACCGGGACAGGGGTCCAAGAGACCCAGTACTTC
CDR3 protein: CASRTGTGVQETQYF

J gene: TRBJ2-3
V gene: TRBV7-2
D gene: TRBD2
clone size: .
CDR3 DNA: TGTGCCAGCAGCTTAGCGCTAGCGGCAGATACGCAGTATTTT
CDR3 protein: CASSLALAADTQYF

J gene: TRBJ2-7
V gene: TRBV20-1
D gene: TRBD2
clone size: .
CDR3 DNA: TGCAGTGCTAGGAGTATAGCGGGGGGCACCTACGAGCAGTACTTC
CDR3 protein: CSARSIAGGTYEQYF

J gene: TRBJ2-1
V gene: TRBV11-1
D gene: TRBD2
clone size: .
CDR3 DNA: TGTGCCAGCAGCTTAGATTGGCTAGCGGGGGGAAGACGCTACAATGAGCAGTTCTTC
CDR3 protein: CASSLDWLAGGRRYNEQFF

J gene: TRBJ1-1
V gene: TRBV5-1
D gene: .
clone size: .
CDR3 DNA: TGCGCCAGCAGCTTGGAAGTTCTGGAGATGGGGACTGAAGCTTTCTTT
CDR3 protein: CASSLEVLEMGTEAFF

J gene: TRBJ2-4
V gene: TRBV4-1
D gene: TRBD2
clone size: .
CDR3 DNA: TGCGCCAGCAGCATTGACTTGCCCAGCGGGATAGAACTAGCCAAAAACATTCAGTACTTC
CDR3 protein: CASSIDLPSGIELAKNIQYF

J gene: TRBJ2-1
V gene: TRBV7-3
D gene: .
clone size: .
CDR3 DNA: TGTGCCAGCAGCTTTCCCAATGAGCAGTTCTTC
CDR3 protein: CASSFPNEQFF

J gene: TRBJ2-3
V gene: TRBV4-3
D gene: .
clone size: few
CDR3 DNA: TGCGCCAGCAGCCAAACATCTAGCGCAGCGGATACGCAGTATTTT
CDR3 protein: CASSQTSSAADTQYF

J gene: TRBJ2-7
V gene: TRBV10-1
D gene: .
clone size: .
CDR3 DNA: TGCGCCAGCGCCACGGCACGGCACTACGAGCAGTACTTC
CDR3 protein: CASATARHYEQYF

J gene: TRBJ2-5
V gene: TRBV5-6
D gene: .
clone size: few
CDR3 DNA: TGTGCCAGCAGCAAGAGGTCAGCGCAAGAGACCCAGTACTTC
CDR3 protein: CASSKRSAQETQYF

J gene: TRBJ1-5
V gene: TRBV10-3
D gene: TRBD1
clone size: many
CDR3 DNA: TGTGCCATCAGTGCCGGGACAGAGCATCAGCCCCAGCATTTT
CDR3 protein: CAISAGTEHQPQHF

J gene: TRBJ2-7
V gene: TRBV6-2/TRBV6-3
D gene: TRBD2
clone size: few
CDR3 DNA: TGTGCCAGCAGTTACCCAATAACGGGACTAGCGGGAGGCCGCGAGCAGTACTTC
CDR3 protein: CASSYPITGLAGGREQYF

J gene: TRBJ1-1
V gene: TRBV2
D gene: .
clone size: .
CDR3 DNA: TGTGCCAGCAGGTATCGCAGGGAGAACACTGAAGCTTTCTTT
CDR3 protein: CASRYRRENTEAFF

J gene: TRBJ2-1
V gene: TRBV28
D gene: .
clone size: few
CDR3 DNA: TGTGCCAGCAGTTTAACGACACCCTCCTACAATGAGCAGTTCTTC
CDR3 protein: CASSLTTPSYNEQFF

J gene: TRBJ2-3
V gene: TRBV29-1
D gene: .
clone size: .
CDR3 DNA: TGCAGCGTTGTTCGCACAGCGATGGGGACCACAGATACGCAGTATTTT
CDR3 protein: CSVVRTAMGTTDTQYF

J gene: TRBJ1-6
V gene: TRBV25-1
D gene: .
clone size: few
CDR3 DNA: TGTGCCAGCAGTGTCTGGCAGTATAATTCACCCCTCCACTTT
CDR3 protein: CASSVWQYNSPLHF

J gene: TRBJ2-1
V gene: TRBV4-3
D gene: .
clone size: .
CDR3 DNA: TGCGCCAGCAGCTTACAGAGCCCCCCCAATGAGCAGTTCTTC
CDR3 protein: CASSLQSPPNEQFF

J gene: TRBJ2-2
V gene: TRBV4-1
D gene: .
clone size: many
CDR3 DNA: TGCGCCAGCAGCCAAGATAAGTCATTCTCGGCCGGGGAGCTGTTTTTT
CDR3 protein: CASSQDKSFSAGELFF

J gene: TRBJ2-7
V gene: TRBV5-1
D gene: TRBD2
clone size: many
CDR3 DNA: TGCGCCAGCAGGTCAACTAGCGGCAGCGCCTACGAGCAGTACTTC
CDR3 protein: CASRSTSGSAYEQYF

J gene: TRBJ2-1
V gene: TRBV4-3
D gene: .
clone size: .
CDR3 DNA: TGCGCCAGCAGCCAAGAAGGAGGGGTCTCCCCCAATGAGCAGTTCTTC
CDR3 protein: CASSQEGGVSPNEQFF

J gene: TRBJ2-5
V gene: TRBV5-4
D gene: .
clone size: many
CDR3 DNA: TGTGCCAGCAGCTTGGATCCAGGGCAAGAGACCCAGTACTTC
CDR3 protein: CASSLDPGQETQYF

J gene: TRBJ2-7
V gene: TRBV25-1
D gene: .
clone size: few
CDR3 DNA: TGTGCCAGCAGCTTCGCGGGGACCTACGAGCAGTACTTC
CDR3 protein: CASSFAGTYEQYF

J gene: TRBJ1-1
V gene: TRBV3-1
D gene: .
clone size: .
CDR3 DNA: TGTGCCAGCAGCCTAGCAACGGGATCCACTGAAGCTTTCTTT
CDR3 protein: CASSLATGSTEAFF